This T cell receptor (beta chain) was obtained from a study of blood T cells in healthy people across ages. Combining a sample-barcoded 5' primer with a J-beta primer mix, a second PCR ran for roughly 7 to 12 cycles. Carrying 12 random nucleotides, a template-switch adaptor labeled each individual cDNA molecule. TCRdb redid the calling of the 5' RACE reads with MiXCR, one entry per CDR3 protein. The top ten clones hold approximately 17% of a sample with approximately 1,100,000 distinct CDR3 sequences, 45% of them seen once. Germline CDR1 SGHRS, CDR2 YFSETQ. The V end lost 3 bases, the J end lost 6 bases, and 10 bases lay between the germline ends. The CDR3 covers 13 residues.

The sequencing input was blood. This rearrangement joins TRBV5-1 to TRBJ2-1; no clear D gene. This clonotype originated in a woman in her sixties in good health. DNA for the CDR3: TGCGCCAGCAGCTCAGAGTGGAGCAATGAGCAGTTCTTC. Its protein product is CASSSEWSNEQFF.